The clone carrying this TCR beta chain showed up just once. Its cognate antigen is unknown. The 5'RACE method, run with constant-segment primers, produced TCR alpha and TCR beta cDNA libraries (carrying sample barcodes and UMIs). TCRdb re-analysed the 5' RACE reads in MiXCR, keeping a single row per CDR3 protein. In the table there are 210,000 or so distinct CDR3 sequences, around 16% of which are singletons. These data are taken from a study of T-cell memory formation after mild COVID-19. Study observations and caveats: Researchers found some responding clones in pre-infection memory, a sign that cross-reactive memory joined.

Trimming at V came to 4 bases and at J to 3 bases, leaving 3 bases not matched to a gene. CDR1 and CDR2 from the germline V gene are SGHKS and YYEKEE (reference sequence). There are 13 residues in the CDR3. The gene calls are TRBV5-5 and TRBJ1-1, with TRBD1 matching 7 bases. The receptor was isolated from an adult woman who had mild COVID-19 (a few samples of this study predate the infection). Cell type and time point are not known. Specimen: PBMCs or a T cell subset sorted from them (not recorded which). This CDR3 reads CASSNDRDTEAFF. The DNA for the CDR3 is TGTGCCAGCAGCAACGACAGGGACACTGAAGCTTTCTTT.